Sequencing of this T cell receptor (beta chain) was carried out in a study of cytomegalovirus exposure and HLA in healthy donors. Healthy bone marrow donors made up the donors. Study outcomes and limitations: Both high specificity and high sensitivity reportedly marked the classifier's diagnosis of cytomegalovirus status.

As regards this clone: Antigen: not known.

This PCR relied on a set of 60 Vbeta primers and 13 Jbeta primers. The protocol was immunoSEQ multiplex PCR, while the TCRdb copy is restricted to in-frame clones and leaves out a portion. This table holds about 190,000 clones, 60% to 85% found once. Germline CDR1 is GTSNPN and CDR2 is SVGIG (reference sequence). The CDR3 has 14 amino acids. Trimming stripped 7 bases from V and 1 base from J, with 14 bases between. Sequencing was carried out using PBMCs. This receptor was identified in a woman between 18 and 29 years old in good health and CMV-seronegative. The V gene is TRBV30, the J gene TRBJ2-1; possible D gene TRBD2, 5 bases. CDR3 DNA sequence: TGTGCCTCCAGAATAGGAGGTTCCTACAATGAGCAGTTCTTC. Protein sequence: CASRIGGSYNEQFF.